This paragraph reports one TCR beta chain. Its binding antigen is unknown. The sample holds no much larger clone one base away, and base qualities are not on file. These data come from a study of shared clonotypes between healthy human individuals (dated by TCRdb to about 2020). Background for the entire study: The cohort comprised a couple of women and a few men aged 18 to 49 years. For each donor, three plates each were used for CD4 naive and CD4 memory, two plates were used for CD8 naive, and one plate was used for CD8 memory. To estimate repertoire size and how much clonotypes are shared between individuals, the study performed deep sequencing of blood TCR repertoires from about 5 healthy adults. Each donor's leukapheresis produced roughly between about 0.9 and 9.5 billion PBMCs. To increase sequencing depth and limit assay-specific biases, TCR repertoire library preparation and sequencing were carried out by different laboratories using diverse techniques. What the authors observed across the whole study: Sampling was restricted to blood, and TCR repertoires in tissues likely differ from the TCR repertoires found in blood. Rarefaction of sorted-subset datasets indicated incomplete sequencing despite the large sequencing depth. Larger estimated clonotype richness was generally found for naive subsets than for memory subsets. The genetic and exposure-history diversity represented was limited by the small number of donors. Clonotypes shared by all four sorted-subset donors showed higher generation probabilities than non-shared clonotypes. Sharing across a few donors was observed for approximately 4.6% of naive CD4, under 4% of naive CD8, 2% to 2.5% of memory CD4, and approximately 0.41% of memory CD8 clonotypes. Pairwise subsampling indicated that sequencing depth was expected to affect the degree of clonotype sharing among donors.

Using the deep immunoSEQ assay, TCR CDR3 regions were amplified from genomic DNA by multiplex PCR. For each cell subset, the extracted genomic DNA was distributed evenly across all wells of several immunoSEQ 96-well plates, and each plate served as one replicate. Each replicate PCR for sorted subsets received 150 to 250 ng genomic DNA, equal to about 30,000 T cell genomes. Purified libraries were quantified with a Qubit 3.0 fluorometer, sized on a Bioanalyzer 2100, and re-quantified with the KAPA Library Quantification kit. A separate single-read 150-cycle Illumina NextSeq 550 flow cell was used to sequence each immunoSEQ 96-well plate. The authors' analysis ran thus. Because only junctional sequences without quality scores were contained in the immunoSEQ output, filtering matching that applied to full-length reads could not be performed. Sequences were annotated with PyIR, a Python wrapper for IgBLAST v1.9, and V/J genes and CDR3 were assigned using IMGT germline references. Any read was removed if the V/J assignment was weak (E-value above 1e-6), the CDR3 was missing, or the read contained stop codons, out-of-frame junctions, or ambiguous translated residues. A V3J clonotype was defined by an identical inferred V gene, J gene, and CDR3 amino acid sequence. Percentage overlap between repertoires was computed as shared unique clonotypes divided by the size of the smaller repertoire. Three approaches were used to assess repertoire richness: RTK rarefaction, the Chao1 estimator, and Recon v2.1 estimates of unobserved clonotypes. For all TCRbeta clonotypes obtained by the gDNA method from a handful of donors, generation probabilities were computed with OLGA. Sourced from immuneACCESS, this table was stored by TCRdb with only in-frame sequences that have V and J called. A share of the clones is absent; for the studies checked, an unresolved V gene accounts for under half, and the remainder has no known explanation. That table furnishes V, J and clone size, whereas the DNA furnished D and trimming. The sample profile shows fewer than 850,000 clones; 90% to 97% of them were found once. The ten largest account for around 0.25% of the sample.

Based on the germline V gene (reference sequence), the CDR1 and CDR2 sequences are MNHEY and SMNVEV. After removal of 5 bases from V and 3 bases from J, the junction retains 6 bases not matched to a gene. Taken from cysteine to phenylalanine, the CDR3 has 14 residues. This entry keeps only the CDR3 DNA: 42 bases, framed from base 1. CD8 naive samples were obtained by positive selection for CCR7 among CD45RO-negative cells, yielding a CD45RA+CCR7+ population from which TemRA cells were excluded. The donors were healthy, HIV-negative adults with no recently reported acute infections or vaccinations. Every donor was a Caucasian adult residing in Nashville, Tennessee, USA. Blood was collected by leukapheresis, and PBMCs were isolated by Ficoll-Histopaque density gradient centrifugation and then cryopreserved in liquid nitrogen vapor phase. Purity and quantity of every magnetically sorted T cell population were checked by analytical flow cytometry. Each sorted fraction had its genomic DNA isolated and then quantified by UV absorbance on a Nanodrop 2000c.

The clonotype was recovered from a man aged 25-45 years in good health. The rearrangement combines TRBV27 with TRBJ2-7, and TRBD2 matches 8 of the central bases. Sequencing was carried out using naive CD8+ T cells sorted from blood. The intended sense of this specimen's cell subset or site label: CD45RA+CCR7+. CDR3 protein: CASSRLASGYEQYF. The bases are TGTGCCAGCAGTAGACTAGCGTCTGGCTACGAGCAGTACTTC.